This T cell receptor (beta chain) came from a study of pediatric ulcerative colitis. Trimming stripped 3 bases from V and 5 bases from J, with 16 bases between. This CDR3 region has 15 residues. The germline V gene encodes CDR1 GTSNPN and CDR2 SVGIG (reference sequence). The method was immunoSEQ multiplex PCR; TCRdb's version includes in-frame clones alone and lacks a portion of them. The sample consists of several thousand clones, about 89% of them appearing once. The sequenced material came from blood. The clonotype was recovered from a boy aged 5 to 17 with mild ulcerative colitis. The genes are TRBV30 and TRBJ1-4; D perhaps matches TRBD1 (5 bases). CDR3 nucleotides: TGTGCCTGGAGCCTATTGACAGCGACAAATGAAAAACTGTTTTTT. This translates into CAWSLLTATNEKLFF. The full variable domain, with the rest looked up from reference TRBV30 and TRBJ1-4, is SQTIHQWPATLVQPVGSPLSLECTVEGTSNPNLYWYRQAAGRGLQLLFYSVGIGQISSEVPQNLSASRPQDRQFILSSKKLLLSDSGFYLCAWSLLTATNEKLFFGSGTQLSVL.